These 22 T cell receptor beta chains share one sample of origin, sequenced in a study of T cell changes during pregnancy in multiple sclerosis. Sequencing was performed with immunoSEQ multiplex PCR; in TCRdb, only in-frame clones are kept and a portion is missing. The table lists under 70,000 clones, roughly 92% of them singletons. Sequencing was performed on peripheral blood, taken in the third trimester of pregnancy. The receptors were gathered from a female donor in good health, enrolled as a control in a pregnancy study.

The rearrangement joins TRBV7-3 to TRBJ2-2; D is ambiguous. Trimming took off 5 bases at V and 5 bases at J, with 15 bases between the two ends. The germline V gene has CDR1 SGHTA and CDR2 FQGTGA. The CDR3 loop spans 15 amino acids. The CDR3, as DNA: TGTGCCAGCAGCCCTACGGCGGCGCTTACCGGGGAGCTGTTTTTT. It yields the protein CASSPTAALTGELFF.

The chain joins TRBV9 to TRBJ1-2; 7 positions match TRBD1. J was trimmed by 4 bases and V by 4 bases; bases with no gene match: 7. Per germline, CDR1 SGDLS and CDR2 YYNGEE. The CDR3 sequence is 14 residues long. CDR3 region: CASSPITGAYGYTF. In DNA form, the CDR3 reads TGTGCCAGCAGCCCAATTACAGGGGCCTATGGCTACACCTTC.

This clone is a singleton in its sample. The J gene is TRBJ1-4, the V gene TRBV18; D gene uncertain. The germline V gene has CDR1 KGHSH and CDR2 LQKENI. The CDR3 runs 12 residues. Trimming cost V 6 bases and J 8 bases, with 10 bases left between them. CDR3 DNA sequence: TGTGCCAGCTCCCTCGGGGAGGAAAAACTGTTTTTT. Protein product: CASSLGEEKLFF.

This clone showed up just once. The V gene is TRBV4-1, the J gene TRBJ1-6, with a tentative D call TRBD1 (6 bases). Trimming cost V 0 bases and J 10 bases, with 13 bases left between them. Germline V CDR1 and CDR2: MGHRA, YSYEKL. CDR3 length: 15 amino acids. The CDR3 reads CASSQDTGSNSPLHF. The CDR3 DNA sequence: TGCGCCAGCAGCCAAGATACAGGGTCCAACTCACCCCTCCACTTT.

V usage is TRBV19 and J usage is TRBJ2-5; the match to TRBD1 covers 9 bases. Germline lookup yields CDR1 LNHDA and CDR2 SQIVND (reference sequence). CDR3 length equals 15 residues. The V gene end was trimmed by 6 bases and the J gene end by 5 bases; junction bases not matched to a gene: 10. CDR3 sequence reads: CASSTGQGKTETQYF. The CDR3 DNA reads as TGTGCCAGTAGCACCGGACAGGGGAAGACGGAGACCCAGTACTTC. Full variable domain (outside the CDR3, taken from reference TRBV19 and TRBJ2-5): DGGITQSPKYLFRKEGQNVTLSCEQNLNHDAMYWYRQDPGQGLRLIYYSQIVNDFQKGDIAEGYSVSREKKESFPLTVTSAQKNPTAFYLCASSTGQGKTETQYFGPGTRLLVL.

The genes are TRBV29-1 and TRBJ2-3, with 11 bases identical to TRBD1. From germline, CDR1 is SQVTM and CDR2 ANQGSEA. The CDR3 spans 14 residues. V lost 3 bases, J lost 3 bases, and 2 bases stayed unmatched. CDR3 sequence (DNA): TGCAGCGTTGATGGGACAGGGGGGACAGATACGCAGTATTTT. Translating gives CSVDGTGGTDTQYF.

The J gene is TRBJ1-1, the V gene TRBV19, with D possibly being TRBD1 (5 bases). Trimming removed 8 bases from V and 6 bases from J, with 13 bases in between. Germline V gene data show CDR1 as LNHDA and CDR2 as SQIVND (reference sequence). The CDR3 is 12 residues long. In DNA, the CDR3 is TGTGCCAGTTTCCCGGGGGGAGCTGAAGCTTTCTTT. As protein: CASFPGGAEAFF.

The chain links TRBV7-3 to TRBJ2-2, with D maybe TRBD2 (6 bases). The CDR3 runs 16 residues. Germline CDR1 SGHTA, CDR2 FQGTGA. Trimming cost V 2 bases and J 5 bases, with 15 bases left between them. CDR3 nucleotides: TGTGCCAGCAGCTTATTTGGGGGAGGAGATACCGGGGAGCTGTTTTTT. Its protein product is CASSLFGGGDTGELFF.

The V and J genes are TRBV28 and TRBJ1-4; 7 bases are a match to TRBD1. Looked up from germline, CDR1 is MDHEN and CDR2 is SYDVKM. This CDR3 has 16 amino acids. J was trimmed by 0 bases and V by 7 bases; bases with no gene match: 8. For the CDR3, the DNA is TGTGCCAGCACCCATCGGGACAGTGCAACTAATGAAAAACTGTTTTTT. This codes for CASTHRDSATNEKLFF.

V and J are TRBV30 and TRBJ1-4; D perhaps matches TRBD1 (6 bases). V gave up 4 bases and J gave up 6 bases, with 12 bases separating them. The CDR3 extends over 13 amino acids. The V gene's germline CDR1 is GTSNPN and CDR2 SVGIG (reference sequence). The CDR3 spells CAWTGGADEKLFF. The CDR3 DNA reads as TGTGCCTGGACTGGGGGGGCCGATGAAAAACTGTTTTTT. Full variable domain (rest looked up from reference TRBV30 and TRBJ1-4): SQTIHQWPATLVQPVGSPLSLECTVEGTSNPNLYWYRQAAGRGLQLLFYSVGIGQISSEVPQNLSASRPQDRQFILSSKKLLLSDSGFYLCAWTGGADEKLFFGSGTQLSVL.

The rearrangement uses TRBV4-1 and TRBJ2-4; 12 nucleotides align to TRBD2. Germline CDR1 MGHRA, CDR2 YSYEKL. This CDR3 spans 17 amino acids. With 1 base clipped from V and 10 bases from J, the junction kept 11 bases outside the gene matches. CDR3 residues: CASSQGPSGRAPQIQYF. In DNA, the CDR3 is TGCGCCAGCAGCCAAGGTCCTAGCGGGAGGGCCCCTCAGATTCAGTACTTC.

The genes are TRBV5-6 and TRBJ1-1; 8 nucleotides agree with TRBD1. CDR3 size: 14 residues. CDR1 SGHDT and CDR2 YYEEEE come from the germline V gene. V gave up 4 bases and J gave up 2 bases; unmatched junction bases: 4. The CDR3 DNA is TGTGCCAGCAGCACAGACAGGGGAAACACTGAAGCTTTCTTT. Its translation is CASSTDRGNTEAFF.

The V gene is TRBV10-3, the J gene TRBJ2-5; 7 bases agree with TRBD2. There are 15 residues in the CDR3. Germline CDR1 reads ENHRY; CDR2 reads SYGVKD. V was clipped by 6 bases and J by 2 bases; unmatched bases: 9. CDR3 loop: CAISIMGGLQETQYF. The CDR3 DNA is TGTGCCATCAGCATAATGGGGGGACTACAAGAGACCCAGTACTTC.

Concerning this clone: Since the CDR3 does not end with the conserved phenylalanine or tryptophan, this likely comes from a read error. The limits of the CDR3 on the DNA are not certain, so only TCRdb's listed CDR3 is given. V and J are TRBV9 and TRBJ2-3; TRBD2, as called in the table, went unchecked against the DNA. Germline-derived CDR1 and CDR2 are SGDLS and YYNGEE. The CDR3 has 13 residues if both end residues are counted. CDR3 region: CASSVGASGSPAC.

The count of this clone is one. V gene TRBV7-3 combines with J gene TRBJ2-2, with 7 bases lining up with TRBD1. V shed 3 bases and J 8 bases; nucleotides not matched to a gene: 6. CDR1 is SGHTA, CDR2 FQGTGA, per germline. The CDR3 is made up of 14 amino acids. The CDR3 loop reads CASSFRTGQGELFF. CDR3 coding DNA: TGTGCCAGCAGCTTCCGGACAGGACAAGGGGAGCTGTTTTTT.

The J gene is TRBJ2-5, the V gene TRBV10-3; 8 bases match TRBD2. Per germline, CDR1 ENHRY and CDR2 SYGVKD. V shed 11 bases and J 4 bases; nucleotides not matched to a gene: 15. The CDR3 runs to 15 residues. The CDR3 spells CAAGGGRSGTETQYF. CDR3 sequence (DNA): TGTGCCGCCGGGGGGGGGCGCTCCGGAACAGAGACCCAGTACTTC.

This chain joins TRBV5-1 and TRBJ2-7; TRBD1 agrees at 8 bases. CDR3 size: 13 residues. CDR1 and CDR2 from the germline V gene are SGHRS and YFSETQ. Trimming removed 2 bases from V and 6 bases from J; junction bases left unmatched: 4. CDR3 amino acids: CASSFGQGTEQYF. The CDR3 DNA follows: TGCGCCAGCAGCTTCGGACAGGGAACCGAGCAGTACTTC.

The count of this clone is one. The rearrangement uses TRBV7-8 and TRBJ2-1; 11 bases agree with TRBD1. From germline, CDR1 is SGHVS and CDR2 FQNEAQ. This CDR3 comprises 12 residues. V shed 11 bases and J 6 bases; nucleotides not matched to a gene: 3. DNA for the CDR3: TGTGCCTCCGGGACAGGGGGCAATGAGCAGTTCTTC. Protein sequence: CASGTGGNEQFF.

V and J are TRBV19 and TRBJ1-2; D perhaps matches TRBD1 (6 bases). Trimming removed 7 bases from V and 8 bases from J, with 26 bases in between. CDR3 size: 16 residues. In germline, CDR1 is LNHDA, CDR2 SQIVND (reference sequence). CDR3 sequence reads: CASTRDTTITRAGYTF. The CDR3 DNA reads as TGTGCCAGTACCCGGGACACAACAATAACAAGAGCGGGCTACACCTTC.

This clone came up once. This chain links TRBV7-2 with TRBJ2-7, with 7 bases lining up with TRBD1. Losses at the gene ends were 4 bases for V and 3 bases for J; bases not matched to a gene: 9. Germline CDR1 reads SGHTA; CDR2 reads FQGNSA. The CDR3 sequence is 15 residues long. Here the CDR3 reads CASSSQGVLIYEQYF. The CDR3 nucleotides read TGTGCCAGCAGCTCCCAGGGGGTATTGATCTACGAGCAGTACTTC. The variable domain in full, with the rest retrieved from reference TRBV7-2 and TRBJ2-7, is GAGVSQSPSNKVTEKGKDVELRCDPISGHTALYWYRQSLGQGLEFLIYFQGNSAPDKSGLPSDRFSAERTGGSVSTLTIQRTQQEDSAVYLCASSSQGVLIYEQYFGPGTRLTVT.

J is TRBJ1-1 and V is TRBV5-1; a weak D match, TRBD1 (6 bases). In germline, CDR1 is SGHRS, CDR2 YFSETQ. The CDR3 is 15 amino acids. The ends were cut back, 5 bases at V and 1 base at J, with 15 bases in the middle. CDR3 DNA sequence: TGCGCCAGCAGGATACAGGGACCCCAGAACACTGAAGCTTTCTTT. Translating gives CASRIQGPQNTEAFF.

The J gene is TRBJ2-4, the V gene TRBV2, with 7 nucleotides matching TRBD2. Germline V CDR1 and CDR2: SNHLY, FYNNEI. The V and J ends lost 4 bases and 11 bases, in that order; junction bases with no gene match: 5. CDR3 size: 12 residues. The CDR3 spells CASSVGEGLQYF. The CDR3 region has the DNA TGTGCCAGCAGTGTAGGGGAGGGACTTCAGTACTTC. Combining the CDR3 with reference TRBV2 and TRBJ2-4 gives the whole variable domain EPEVTQTPSHQVTQMGQEVILRCVPISNHLYFYWYRQILGQKVEFLVSFYNNEISEKSEIFDDQFSVERPDGSNFTLKIRSTKLEDSAMYFCASSVGEGLQYFGAGTRLSVL.